Presented here are 23 T cell receptor beta chains from one specimen sequenced in a study of blood T cell repertoires in COVID-19. The assay was immunoSEQ multiplex PCR, and TCRdb's table has in-frame clones only and misses some. This table has fewer than 350,000 clones, about 86% appearing once. Sequenced material: peripheral blood. The receptors were sampled from a woman aged 60-70 years with active or convalescent COVID-19.

The table lists this clone with many counts. The chain employs TRBV14 and TRBJ1-1; maybe TRBD1 (5 bases). This CDR3 spans 14 amino acids. Trimming pared 4 bases from V and 1 base from J, leaving 10 bases between. Germline loops: CDR1 SGHDN, CDR2 FVKESK. The CDR3 region is CASSPGLGNTEAFF. CDR3 coding DNA: TGTGCCAGCAGCCCAGGGTTGGGGAACACTGAAGCTTTCTTT. Filled out from reference TRBV14 and TRBJ1-1, the complete variable domain reads EAGVTQFPSHSVIEKGQTVTLRCDPISGHDNLYWYRRVMGKEIKFLLHFVKESKQDESGMPNNRFLAERTGGTYSTLKVQPAELEDSGVYFCASSPGLGNTEAFFGQGTRLTVV.

The rearrangement joins TRBV7-9 to TRBJ2-7; 7 bases agree with TRBD1. The CDR3 consists of 15 residues. Germline CDR1 SEHNR, CDR2 FQNEAQ (reference sequence). The J segment lost 2 bases and the V segment lost 1 base, leaving 5 bases of the junction unmatched. Written as DNA, the CDR3 is TGTGCCAGCAGCTTAGACCGGGACAGCCCCTACGAGCAGTACTTC. Protein product: CASSLDRDSPYEQYF. Full variable domain (rest looked up from reference TRBV7-9 and TRBJ2-7): DTGVSQNPRHKITKRGQNVTFRCDPISEHNRLYWYRQTLGQGPEFLTYFQNEAQLEKSRLLSDRFSAERPKGSFSTLEIQRTEQGDSAMYLCASSLDRDSPYEQYFGPGTRLTVT.

The chain has TRBV29-1 and TRBJ1-2, with 10 positions matching TRBD1. This CDR3 region has 13 residues. Trimming cost V 5 bases and J 3 bases; bases outside gene matches: 3. Germline CDR1 reads SQVTM; CDR2 reads ANQGSEA. The chain's CDR3 is CSVPGQGDYGYTF. The CDR3 region has the DNA TGCAGCGTTCCCGGACAGGGGGACTATGGCTACACCTTC.

The rearrangement joins TRBV5-1 to TRBJ2-2, with 8 positions matching TRBD1. V gave up 7 bases and J gave up 5 bases; unmatched junction bases: 10. CDR3 length: 15 amino acids. Looked up from germline, CDR1 is SGHRS and CDR2 is YFSETQ. CDR3 sequence reads: CASRAGTGLTGELFF. In nucleotides, the CDR3 is TGCGCCAGCCGAGCCGGGACAGGATTAACCGGGGAGCTGTTTTTT.

V gene TRBV27 combines with J gene TRBJ1-2; 7 bases line up with TRBD1. In germline, CDR1 is MNHEY, CDR2 SMNVEV (reference sequence). This CDR3 has 15 amino acids. V was clipped by 5 bases and J by 3 bases; unmatched bases: 9. CDR3 protein: CASSLQGPRDYGYTF. CDR3 DNA sequence: TGTGCCAGCAGTCTACAGGGGCCCCGGGACTATGGCTACACCTTC.

As DNA, the CDR3 is TGTGCCAGCAGCTTCTCCGGTTATAGCAATCAGCCCCAGCATTTT. Protein: CASSFSGYSNQPQHF. V and J are TRBV7-9 and TRBJ1-5; D unclear. The CDR3 has 15 residues. CDR1 is SEHNR and CDR2 is FQNEAQ in the germline V gene (reference sequence). V gave up 3 bases and J gave up 0 bases, with 9 bases separating them.

This chain joins TRBV10-3 and TRBJ2-1; D is possibly TRBD2 (6 bases). CDR3 length: 15 residues. V lost 0 bases, J lost 7 bases, and 13 bases lay in between. Germline CDR1 ENHRY, CDR2 SYGVKD. The CDR3 spells CAISESAGNRNEQFF. The CDR3 bases are TGTGCCATCAGTGAGTCGGCGGGGAATAGAAATGAGCAGTTCTTC.

This chain connects TRBV9 to TRBJ2-6; no reliable D call. Trimming removed 0 bases from V and 17 bases from J, with 9 bases in between. Germline CDR1 reads SGDLS; CDR2 reads YYNGEE. The CDR3 extends over 11 amino acids. CDR3 nucleotide sequence: TGTGCCAGCAGCGTAGGAGGCAGTTTGACTTTC. Amino acids: CASSVGGSLTF.

Here the CDR3 DNA reads TGTGCCAGCAGTTTTGAGTTCGGGGAGGGCTACACCTTC. It yields the protein CASSFEFGEGYTF. The V gene is TRBV12-3 or TRBV12-4, the J gene TRBJ1-2; D uncertain. The CDR3 is 13 amino acids. Trimming took off 3 bases at V and 8 bases at J, with 13 bases between the two ends.

The V call is TRBV7-3, the J call TRBJ2-1; the D gene is possibly TRBD2 (5 bases). Germline lookup yields CDR1 SGHTA and CDR2 FQGTGA. The CDR3 totals 18 residues. V was clipped by 0 bases and J by 0 bases, with 15 bases between them. DNA of the CDR3: TGTGCCAGCAGCTTAACGAGCAGCGGAATGAGCTCCTACAATGAGCAGTTCTTC. It translates to CASSLTSSGMSSYNEQFF.

The rearrangement uses TRBV25-1 and TRBJ1-2; 8 nucleotides agree with TRBD1. CDR1 MGHDK and CDR2 SYGVNS come from the germline V gene. The CDR3 extends over 15 amino acids. With 1 base clipped from V and 8 bases from J, the junction kept 9 bases outside the gene matches. CDR3 protein: CASSESLDRAFGYTF. The CDR3 DNA reads TGTGCCAGCAGTGAATCCCTGGACAGGGCGTTCGGCTACACCTTC.

The J gene is TRBJ1-6, the V gene TRBV19; 8 bases map to TRBD1. The germline V gene has CDR1 LNHDA and CDR2 SQIVND (reference sequence). V lost 10 bases, J lost 7 bases, and 15 bases stayed unmatched. This CDR3 is built from 16 residues. The CDR3 DNA sequence: TGTGCCACTAAACCGGGGAGGACAGGGCGGAATTCACCCCTCCACTTT. It yields the protein CATKPGRTGRNSPLHF.

The chain combines TRBV6-6 with TRBJ1-2; D ambiguous. The CDR3 is 16 residues long. The V gene's germline CDR1 is MNHNY and CDR2 SVGAGI (reference sequence). V dropped 5 bases and J dropped 2 bases, with 18 bases sitting between them. The CDR3 spells CASSPRGEATNYGYTF. In DNA, the CDR3 is TGTGCCAGCAGTCCCCGTGGTGAGGCTACCAACTATGGCTACACCTTC.

This chain connects TRBV5-4 to TRBJ2-1; D gene uncertain. CDR1 is SGHNT and CDR2 is YYREEE in the germline V gene (reference sequence). V was cut by 1 base and J by 5 bases, with 13 bases left in between. The CDR3 runs 15 residues. CDR3 in amino acids: CASSLPGRINNEQFF. The CDR3 bases are TGTGCCAGCAGCTTGCCGGGTAGGATAAACAATGAGCAGTTCTTC.

The chain recombines TRBV19 with TRBJ2-7; 9 bases align to TRBD1. V lost 5 bases to trimming and J lost 3 bases; unmatched junction nucleotides: 8. This CDR3 spans 15 amino acids. The germline V gene has CDR1 LNHDA and CDR2 SQIVND (reference sequence). CDR3 in amino acids: CASSPPGDRVYEQYF. CDR3 in DNA: TGTGCCAGTAGTCCCCCCGGGGACAGGGTCTACGAGCAGTACTTC.

The chain is built from TRBV19 and TRBJ1-1, with 8 bases fitting TRBD1. This CDR3 contains 16 residues. The germline V gene encodes CDR1 LNHDA and CDR2 SQIVND (reference sequence). J gave up 2 bases and V 6 bases, and 11 bases lay outside the gene matches. The CDR3 bases are TGTGCCAGTAGCCCCGATCCCCCAGGGGGCAACACTGAAGCTTTCTTT. As protein: CASSPDPPGGNTEAFF.

This clone occurred many times. The J gene is TRBJ1-5, the V gene TRBV5-4, with 8 bases aligning to TRBD1. From germline, CDR1 is SGHNT and CDR2 YYREEE (reference sequence). The CDR3 runs 16 residues. V lost 0 bases, J lost 10 bases, and 12 bases stayed unmatched. CDR3 in amino acids: CASSLGGRTDRGPQHF. Here the CDR3 DNA reads TGTGCCAGCAGCTTGGGGGGGCGGACAGACAGGGGACCCCAGCATTTT.

The chain employs TRBV10-3 and TRBJ1-1; TRBD1 aligns across 8 bases. CDR3 length equals 15 residues. CDR1 is ENHRY, CDR2 SYGVKD, per germline. V was clipped by 10 bases and J by 6 bases; unmatched bases: 16. The CDR3: CATSGGGYGSAEAFF. The CDR3 DNA follows: TGTGCCACCTCAGGGGGCGGGTACGGAAGCGCTGAAGCTTTCTTT.

V gene TRBV19 combines with J gene TRBJ1-4; TRBD1 matches 9 bases. This CDR3 is built from 14 residues. V shed 5 bases, J shed 8 bases, and the junction held 6 bases outside the gene matches. The germline V gene has CDR1 LNHDA and CDR2 SQIVND (reference sequence). The CDR3 DNA reads as TGTGCCAGTAGTCACAGGGGGCGAGGGGAAAAACTGTTTTTT. Translated, it gives CASSHRGRGEKLFF.

The chain links TRBV6-4 to TRBJ1-6; the match to TRBD1 covers 7 bases. The CDR3 has 15 amino acids. V shed 10 bases, J shed 0 bases, and the junction held 6 bases outside the gene matches. CDR1 and CDR2 from the germline V gene are MRHNA and SNTAGT. The CDR3 loop reads CATITGVSYNSPLHF. The CDR3 DNA sequence: TGTGCCACCATTACAGGGGTCTCCTATAATTCACCCCTCCACTTT.

J is TRBJ2-2 and V is TRBV4-2; 7 bases fit TRBD1. Germline V gene sequence: CDR1 LGHNA, CDR2 YNFKEQ. The CDR3 contains 19 residues. With 0 bases clipped from V and 0 bases from J, the junction kept 10 bases outside the gene matches. The CDR3 region has the DNA TGTGCCAGCAGCCAAGACCACACAGGGGCCCGGTCGAACACCGGGGAGCTGTTTTTT. This gives the protein CASSQDHTGARSNTGELFF.

The chain couples TRBV5-4 to TRBJ2-3, with TRBD1 matching 9 bases. The CDR3 consists of 15 residues. Germline V gene sequence: CDR1 SGHNT, CDR2 YYREEE (reference sequence). V shed 4 bases, J shed 8 bases, and the junction held 11 bases outside the gene matches. CDR3 in amino acids: CASSPGTGLQGTQYF. As DNA, the CDR3 is TGTGCCAGCAGCCCGGGGACAGGGCTGCAGGGTACGCAGTATTTT. Together with reference TRBV5-4 and TRBJ2-3, the CDR3 gives the full variable domain: ETGVTQSPTHLIKTRGQQVTLRCSSQSGHNTVSWYQQALGQGPQFIFQYYREEENGRGNFPPRFSGLQFPNYSSELNVNALELDDSALYLCASSPGTGLQGTQYFGPGTRLTVL.

In this sample, this clone turned up many times. This sequence joins TRBV2 and TRBJ1-6; tentative D call: TRBD1 (6 bases). Per germline, CDR1 SNHLY and CDR2 FYNNEI. Trimming took 8 bases from V and 1 from J, leaving 18 bases between them. This CDR3 comprises 17 residues. The CDR3 DNA sequence: TGTGCCAGCCACGAAGGAGGGGGAGGGTCCTATAATTCACCCCTCCACTTT. Translating it yields CASHEGGGGSYNSPLHF.